The rows below give T cell receptor beta chains drawn from one sample of a study of CD8+CD57+ T cells in acquired aplastic anemia. TCRdb processed the reads anew with MiXCR; each CDR3 protein has one entry. The table records 250,000 to 300,000 distinct CDR3 sequences, 50% to 70% of them present only once. The sequenced sample was sorted CD4+, CD8+, or CD8+CD57+ T cells (not recorded which) from PBMCs. These receptors all come from a human donor with severe aplastic anemia or a healthy control (not recorded which). Each CDR3 is given with its conserved first and last residue. Each record gives: CDR3 protein, CDR3 DNA, J gene, CDR3 length, clone size, D gene, V gene. D genes are given only for firm matches. Expanded clones get a size class; other rows say once, few or many, or leave the size out.

CASSRTLDGNQPQHF | TGCGCCAGCAGCCGAACACTCGACGGAAATCAGCCCCAGCATTTT | TRBJ1-5 | 15 | . | . | TRBV4-3
CASSLIRGQAYNEQFF | TGTGCCAGCAGTTTAATCCGGGGGCAAGCCTACAATGAGCAGTTCTTC | TRBJ2-1 | 16 | . | . | TRBV28
CASSNSLNTGELFF | TGTGCCAGTAGTAATAGTCTGAACACCGGGGAGCTGTTTTTT | TRBJ2-2 | 14 | . | . | TRBV19
CASPQGNKAYNDQFF | TGTGCCAGCCCACAGGGGAACAAAGCCTACAATGATCAGTTCTTC | TRBJ2-1 | 15 | . | TRBD1 | TRBV7-3
CASRPANSNQPQHF | TGTGCCAGTAGGCCTGCAAATAGCAATCAGCCCCAGCATTTT | TRBJ1-5 | 14 | . | . | TRBV19
CSASRGGSTDTQYF | TGCAGTGCTTCGCGGGGGGGGAGCACAGATACGCAGTATTTT | TRBJ2-3 | 14 | many | TRBD2 | TRBV20-1
CSVGSGGAYETQYF | TGCAGCGTTGGTAGCGGGGGGGCCTATGAGACCCAGTACTTC | TRBJ2-5 | 14 | . | TRBD2 | TRBV29-1
CASRSTGWGEIMNTEAFF | TGTGCCAGCAGGTCAACAGGGTGGGGGGAGATTATGAACACTGAAGCTTTCTTT | TRBJ1-1 | 18 | many | . | TRBV6-1
CASSQKGQGSSPLHF | TGTGCCAGCAGCCAAAAGGGACAGGGGAGTTCACCCCTCCACTTT | TRBJ1-6 | 15 | . | TRBD1 | TRBV7-3
CASSQDLGGLGETQYF | TGCGCCAGCAGCCAAGATTTAGGGGGTTTGGGGGAGACCCAGTACTTC | TRBJ2-5 | 16 | many | . | TRBV4-3
CASDTSGGGRTQYF | TGTGCCAGCGACACTAGCGGGGGGGGGAGGACCCAGTACTTC | TRBJ2-5 | 14 | . | TRBD2 | TRBV2
CSARLTGSGANVLTF | TGCAGTGCTAGACTTACGGGCTCTGGGGCCAACGTCCTGACTTTC | TRBJ2-6 | 15 | . | . | TRBV20-1
CAIKTDYHNEQFF | TGTGCCATTAAGACAGATTATCACAATGAGCAGTTCTTC | TRBJ2-1 | 13 | . | . | TRBV19
CASSEALRGVYGYTF | TGTGCCAGCAGTGAAGCGCTTCGGGGGGTCTATGGCTACACCTTC | TRBJ1-2 | 15 | . | . | TRBV6-4
CASSLTPRDLSGNTIYF | TGCGCCAGCAGCTTGACCCCCAGGGACCTCTCTGGAAACACCATATATTTT | TRBJ1-3 | 17 | . | . | TRBV5-1
CASSSQVTSSYNSPLHF | TGTGCCAGCAGCTCGCAAGTTACAAGCTCCTATAATTCACCCCTCCACTTT | TRBJ1-6 | 17 | . | . | TRBV7-2
CSAPPRDSATNEKLFF | TGCAGTGCTCCTCCCCGGGACTCAGCAACTAATGAAAAACTGTTTTTT | TRBJ1-4 | 16 | . | . | TRBV20-1
CASSLGPASGNTIYF | TGTGCCAGCAGCTTGGGACCGGCCTCTGGAAACACCATATATTTT | TRBJ1-3 | 15 | . | . | TRBV7-8
CASSWGGYEQYF | TGTGCCAGCAGCTGGGGAGGCTACGAGCAGTACTTC | TRBJ2-7 | 12 | many | . | TRBV5-6
CASSMIGYEQYF | TGTGCCAGTAGTATGATCGGGTACGAGCAGTACTTC | TRBJ2-7 | 12 | . | . | TRBV19
CAISESRVPSGSTDTQYF | TGTGCCATCAGTGAGTCGAGAGTTCCTAGCGGTAGCACAGATACGCAGTATTTT | TRBJ2-3 | 18 | once | TRBD2 | TRBV10-3
CASGPGHYSNQPQHF | TGTGCCAGCGGGCCGGGCCACTATAGCAATCAGCCCCAGCATTTT | TRBJ1-5 | 15 | many | . | TRBV11-2
CASSLGQGGSGNQPQHF | TGTGCCAGCAGCTTAGGACAGGGCGGGTCGGGCAATCAGCCCCAGCATTTT | TRBJ1-5 | 17 | . | TRBD1 | TRBV7-9
CASSAQGSEQYF | TGTGCCAGCAGCGCACAGGGTTCTGAGCAGTACTTC | TRBJ2-7 | 12 | . | . | TRBV7-9
CASSQVPALLTQETQYF | TGTGCCAGCAGCCAAGTACCCGCACTCCTAACCCAAGAGACCCAGTACTTC | TRBJ2-5 | 17 | few | . | TRBV3-1
CASSTGLAAASEQYF | TGCGCCAGCAGCACGGGACTAGCGGCGGCCAGCGAGCAGTACTTC | TRBJ2-7 | 15 | . | TRBD2 | TRBV5-1
CASSDGGTSDPYEQYF | TGTGCCAGCAGTGACGGGGGGACTAGCGACCCCTACGAGCAGTACTTC | TRBJ2-7 | 16 | . | TRBD2 | TRBV2
CASSSTGADSPLHF | TGTGCCAGCAGCTCGACAGGGGCGGATTCACCCCTCCACTTT | TRBJ1-6 | 14 | few | TRBD1 | TRBV7-9
CASSLGIIQETQYF | TGTGCCAGCAGCCTAGGGATCATCCAAGAGACCCAGTACTTC | TRBJ2-5 | 14 | . | . | TRBV7-9
CASSAGTEDQPRHF | TGTGCCAGCAGTGCGGGGACCGAGGATCAGCCCCGGCATTTT | TRBJ1-5 | 14 | . | . | TRBV24-1
CASSQGGVNTGELFF | TGTGCCAGTAGTCAGGGGGGAGTGAACACCGGGGAGCTGTTTTTT | TRBJ2-2 | 15 | many | . | TRBV19
CAISESQLQGYGYTF | TGTGCCATCAGTGAGTCCCAACTACAGGGATATGGCTACACCTTC | TRBJ1-2 | 15 | . | . | TRBV10-3
CSARGRKDYEQYF | TGCAGTGCTCGGGGGCGGAAGGATTACGAGCAGTACTTC | TRBJ2-7 | 13 | few | . | TRBV20-1
CSARDRQGLVQPQHF | TGCAGTGCTAGAGATCGACAGGGGCTCGTACAGCCCCAGCATTTT | TRBJ1-5 | 15 | . | TRBD1 | TRBV20-1
CAPWPANHEQYF | TGTGCCCCGTGGCCAGCGAACCACGAGCAGTACTTC | TRBJ2-7 | 12 | . | . | TRBV2
CASSYLDSYQNEQFF | TGTGCCAGCAGTTACTTGGACTCTTATCAGAATGAGCAGTTCTTC | TRBJ2-1 | 15 | . | . | TRBV2
CASSSTGLGTSTDTQYF | TGTGCCAGCAGCTCCACTGGGCTAGGAACTAGCACAGATACGCAGTATTTT | TRBJ2-3 | 17 | many | . | TRBV28
CAISEEGFRPSPLHF | TGTGCCATCAGTGAGGAGGGGTTTCGACCTTCACCCCTCCACTTT | TRBJ1-6 | 15 | few | . | TRBV10-3
CAPSTGQNNSPLHF | TGTGCCCCCTCCACGGGACAGAATAATTCACCCCTCCACTTT | TRBJ1-6 | 14 | . | TRBD1 | TRBV19
CASSLGGGSYNEQFF | TGCGCCAGCAGCTTGGGCGGGGGGTCTTACAATGAGCAGTTCTTC | TRBJ2-1 | 15 | . | TRBD2 | TRBV5-1
CASTTDTQYF | TGTGCCAGCACCACAGATACGCAGTATTTT | TRBJ2-3 | 10 | few | . | TRBV2
CIGLGGFYQETQYF | TGCATCGGTTTGGGGGGCTTCTACCAAGAGACCCAGTACTTC | TRBJ2-5 | 14 | . | . | TRBV29-1
CASYRGTEAFF | TGTGCCAGTTACCGGGGAACTGAAGCTTTCTTT | TRBJ1-1 | 11 | few | . | TRBV19
CSVVRQGTQTRYF | TGCAGCGTAGTACGACAGGGTACACAGACCCGGTACTTC | TRBJ2-5 | 13 | . | TRBD1 | TRBV29-1
CATSRDSTGAQPQHF | TGTGCCACCAGCAGAGATTCGACGGGGGCTCAGCCCCAGCATTTT | TRBJ1-5 | 15 | . | . | TRBV15
CASSVGQHQETQYF | TGTGCCAGCAGCGTGGGACAGCACCAAGAGACCCAGTACTTC | TRBJ2-5 | 14 | . | TRBD1 | TRBV12-3/TRBV12-4
CASSEGQGNEKLFF | TGTGCCAGCAGTGAAGGACAGGGCAATGAAAAACTGTTTTTT | TRBJ1-4 | 14 | . | TRBD1 | TRBV25-1
CATTWQRGGTDTQYF | TGTGCCACCACCTGGCAGCGGGGGGGGACAGATACGCAGTATTTT | TRBJ2-3 | 15 | . | TRBD2 | TRBV15
CASSPTGATQYF | TGTGCCAGCAGCCCTACAGGGGCGACGCAGTATTTT | TRBJ2-3 | 12 | . | TRBD1 | TRBV9
CASRGTGGASPLHF | TGTGCCAGCAGGGGGACAGGGGGGGCTTCACCCCTCCACTTT | TRBJ1-6 | 14 | few | TRBD1 | TRBV6-1
CSASRAGVRYEQYF | TGCAGTGCTAGCCGGGCGGGGGTACGTTACGAGCAGTACTTC | TRBJ2-7 | 14 | . | TRBD2 | TRBV20-1
CASIEKGLLATDTQYF | TGTGCCAGCATCGAAAAGGGGCTACTTGCCACAGATACGCAGTATTTT | TRBJ2-3 | 16 | many | . | TRBV6-2/TRBV6-3
CASSLGQSSGNTIYF | TGTGCCAGCAGCTTGGGGCAGAGCTCTGGAAACACCATATATTTT | TRBJ1-3 | 15 | few | . | TRBV7-9